This T cell receptor beta chain was recovered during a study of cytomegalovirus exposure and HLA in healthy donors. Primers: 60 Vbeta forward and 13 Jbeta reverse. Sequenced by immunoSEQ multiplex PCR; TCRdb stores in-frame clones only, minus some. This sample has around 100,000 clones, with 70% to 80% found just once. Sequenced input: PBMCs. This receptor was identified in a man aged 50-60 years in good health and CMV-seropositive.

The CDR3 coding sequence is TGTGCCAGCAGTGTGCAGGGGCAAGAGACCCAGTACTTC. Translation: CASSVQGQETQYF. This chain uses TRBV2 with TRBJ2-5; tentative D call: TRBD1 (6 bases). CDR1 SNHLY and CDR2 FYNNEI come from the germline V gene. The length of the CDR3 is 13 residues. Trimming took off 4 bases at V and 2 bases at J, with 8 bases between the two ends. Looking up the rest from reference TRBV2 and TRBJ2-5 gives the full variable domain: EPEVTQTPSHQVTQMGQEVILRCVPISNHLYFYWYRQILGQKVEFLVSFYNNEISEKSEIFDDQFSVERPDGSNFTLKIRSTKLEDSAMYFCASSVQGQETQYFGPGTRLLVL.